The T cell receptor beta chain under discussion was sequenced for a study of cytomegalovirus exposure and HLA in healthy donors. About the study: Earlier, some 170 million T cells were analyzed, and around 100 million unique TCR beta sequences were found among them. The study, taken as a whole, reports: A later analysis showed that HLA-associated TCR beta chains had undergone more clonal expansion than equally common others. Under in vitro conditions, three CMV-associated chains were confirmed as specific for CMV antigens.

On this clone itself: What it binds is unknown.

It was with 60 Vbeta and 13 Jbeta primers that the PCR ran. Some clones are missing from TCRdb's copy, which holds only in-frame ones; the method was immunoSEQ multiplex PCR. The sample comprises around 130,000 clones, just over 75% of which are singletons, and less than 2% rests with the top ten. The material sequenced was PBMCs. This TCR came from a woman in her fifties or sixties in good health and CMV-seronegative.

Here the CDR3 reads CASSRDRGSEAFF. The DNA of the CDR3 is TGCGCCAGCAGTCGGGACAGGGGGTCTGAAGCTTTCTTT. V gene TRBV5-1 combines with J gene TRBJ1-1, with 11 nucleotides matching TRBD1. Germline CDR1 and CDR2: SGHRS and YFSETQ. V trimming: 5 bases; J trimming: 6 bases; junction bases outside the gene matches: 3. The CDR3 is 13 residues long.